This T cell receptor (beta chain) was recovered during a study of blood T cell repertoires in COVID-19. Study information: Samples came from the United States, Italy and Spain, spanning acute and convalescent COVID-19. From T cells, B-cell-depleted T cells, or PBMCs came the material, which was cDNA or gDNA.

How the authors handled the data: Estimated nucleated cell counts came from reference gene primer amplification. Measured with immunoSEQ multiplex PCR; TCRdb has only the in-frame clones, and not every one. The V and J calls and clone size are taken from that table; D and trimming were inferred from the DNA. The table records 85,000 to 95,000 clones, around 90% of them present only once. The TCR originated in a woman older than 75 with acute or convalescent COVID-19. Sequenced: peripheral blood.

In DNA form, the CDR3 reads TGCGCCAGCAGCTTTCCGAGATCATACAATGAGCAGTTCTTC. It encodes CASSFPRSYNEQFF. V and J are TRBV5-1 and TRBJ2-1; D is ambiguous. The V gene's germline CDR1 is SGHRS and CDR2 YFSETQ. V shed 2 bases and J shed 4 bases, with 10 bases lying between them. The CDR3 has 14 residues.